This TCR beta chain is drawn from a study of blood T cell repertoires in COVID-19. Study-wide background: PBMCs, B-cell-depleted T cells, or T cells provided the cDNA or gDNA that made up the material.

TCRdb keeps only in-frame clones here, not all; method: immunoSEQ multiplex PCR. The sample holds approximately 230,000 clones; about 85% are singletons and the top ten take about 6%. Germline loops: CDR1 LNHDA, CDR2 SQIVND (reference sequence). The trim removed 6 bases at V and 4 bases at J, leaving 4 bases unmatched. The CDR3 is 15 amino acids. What was sequenced was PBMCs or T cells enriched from blood (not recorded which). This chain joins TRBV19 and TRBJ1-5, with 12 bases that match TRBD1. The sequence was collected from a woman aged 30 to 39 with acute COVID-19. CDR3 region: CASSGTGGRNQPQHF. CDR3 in DNA: TGTGCCAGTAGCGGGACAGGGGGCCGGAATCAGCCCCAGCATTTT.